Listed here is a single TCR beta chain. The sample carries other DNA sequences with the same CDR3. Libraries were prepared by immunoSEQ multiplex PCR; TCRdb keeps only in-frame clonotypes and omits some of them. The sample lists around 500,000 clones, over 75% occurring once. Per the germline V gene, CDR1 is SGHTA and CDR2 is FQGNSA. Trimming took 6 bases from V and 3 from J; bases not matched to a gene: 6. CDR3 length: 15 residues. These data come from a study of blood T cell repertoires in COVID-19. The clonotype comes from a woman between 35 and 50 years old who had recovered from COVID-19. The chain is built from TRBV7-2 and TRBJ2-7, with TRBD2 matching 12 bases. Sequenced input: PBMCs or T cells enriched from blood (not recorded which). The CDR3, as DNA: TGTGCCAGCAGTTCACGGACTAGCGGGATCTACGAGCAGTACTTC. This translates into CASSSRTSGIYEQYF.